This record covers a single T cell receptor beta chain. Sequenced by immunoSEQ multiplex PCR; TCRdb stores in-frame clones only, minus some. The sample contains 70,000 or so clones, roughly 90% of which appear only once. The germline CDR1 and CDR2 sequences are PRHDT and FYEKMQ (reference sequence). Losses at the gene ends were 5 bases for V and 5 bases for J; bases not matched to a gene: 9. The CDR3 contains 15 residues. The record originates from a study of OX40 agonist ivuxolimab in advanced cancers. Across the study: Dose-escalation subjects each had hepatocellular carcinoma, melanoma, renal cell or head and neck cancer.

The source was CD4+ or CD8+ T cells sorted from blood, collected in a trial of the OX40 agonist ivuxolimab. The TCR originated in an adult with an advanced solid tumor such as melanoma, head and neck, liver or kidney cancer. The chain recombines TRBV13 with TRBJ2-1, with 7 bases aligning to TRBD2. The CDR3 reads CASSPPWGGHNEQFF. CDR3 nucleotide sequence: TGTGCCAGCAGCCCCCCGTGGGGGGGACACAATGAGCAGTTCTTC.